Listed below are T cell receptor beta chains from one sample, sequenced in a study of spatial heterogeneity in lung cancer. One entry per CDR3 protein results from TCRdb running MiXCR on the 5' RACE reads. This table holds about 70,000 distinct CDR3 sequences, approximately 8.9% found once. The specimen was PBMCs, collected at follow-up. The receptors originated from a female donor with early-stage non-small cell lung cancer. The CDR3 runs from the conserved cysteine through the conserved F or W. D genes are given only for firm matches. Clone size is stated in some rows and not others, as once, few, many or a class when expanded.

d_call j_call clone_size v_call cdr3_aa cdr3_nt
- TRBJ1-6 many TRBV29-1 CSVETGGAGLHF TGCAGCGTTGAAACTGGGGGCGCGGGGCTCCACTTT
- TRBJ1-3 - TRBV7-9 CASSPASGPGNTIYF TGTGCCAGCAGCCCCGCCTCCGGTCCTGGAAACACCATATATTTT
TRBD1 TRBJ1-1 many TRBV6-1 CASGGTGVNTEAFF TGTGCCAGCGGAGGGACAGGGGTGAACACTGAAGCTTTCTTT
- TRBJ2-1 many TRBV20-1 CSAETPDAERWNEQFF TGCAGTGCTGAGACCCCTGACGCGGAACGATGGAATGAGCAGTTCTTC
TRBD1 TRBJ1-1 few TRBV2 CASLDRGVEAFF TGTGCCAGCTTGGACAGGGGGGTTGAAGCTTTCTTT
- TRBJ2-7 many TRBV20-1 CSISKGGVSYEQYF TGCAGTATATCAAAGGGCGGGGTTTCCTACGAGCAGTACTTC
TRBD2 TRBJ2-3 many TRBV12-3/TRBV12-4 CASSPSEAGVGTDTQYF TGTGCCAGCAGCCCGTCCGAAGCGGGAGTCGGGACAGATACGCAGTATTTT
- TRBJ2-7 many TRBV11-2 CASTLLSSYEQYF TGTGCCAGCACCTTACTAAGCTCCTACGAGCAGTACTTC
- TRBJ2-3 - TRBV28 CASSRGGEGTDTQYF TGTGCCAGCAGTAGGGGGGGAGAGGGCACAGATACGCAGTATTTT
- TRBJ2-3 many TRBV20-1 CSARLSLTDTQYF TGCAGTGCTAGGCTCTCCCTAACAGATACGCAGTATTTT
- TRBJ2-5 many TRBV28 CASSPAGLVVRPQETQYF TGTGCCAGCAGTCCTGCGGGACTCGTGGTTCGCCCTCAAGAGACCCAGTACTTC
- TRBJ1-2 - TRBV7-2 CASSPGALGGYGYTF TGTGCCAGCAGCCCGGGGGCTTTGGGCGGCTATGGCTACACCTTC
- TRBJ1-5 - TRBV12-3/TRBV12-4 CASSLDEPQHF TGTGCCAGCAGCCTTGATGAGCCCCAGCATTTT
- TRBJ2-7 many TRBV20-1 CSARIREGKQGRPYEQYF TGCAGTGCTAGGATCAGAGAGGGTAAACAGGGTAGACCCTACGAGCAGTACTTC
- TRBJ1-1 - TRBV5-1 CATSRGVNTEAFF TGCGCCACCTCCAGAGGGGTGAACACTGAAGCTTTCTTT
TRBD2 TRBJ2-1 - TRBV20-1 CSARIPGTSRNEQFF TGCAGTGCTAGAATTCCCGGGACTAGTCGCAATGAGCAGTTCTTC
- TRBJ2-7 many TRBV21-1 CASSKDISYEQYF TGTGCCAGCAGCAAAGACATCTCCTACGAGCAGTACTTC
- TRBJ2-7 few TRBV7-2 CASRKGLRNEQYF TGTGCCAGCAGAAAGGGGCTAAGGAACGAGCAGTACTTC
- TRBJ2-2 many TRBV19 CASTGSAGELFF TGTGCCAGTACAGGGTCGGCCGGGGAGCTGTTTTTT
- TRBJ2-5 - TRBV9 CASSPEGGFRETQYF TGTGCCAGCAGCCCAGAAGGAGGGTTCCGGGAGACCCAGTACTTC
TRBD1 TRBJ1-2 - TRBV29-1 CSVEDRGQGYGYTF TGCAGCGTTGAAGATAGGGGACAGGGATATGGCTACACCTTC
TRBD1 TRBJ2-1 - TRBV7-7 CASSSGTGYSNEQFF TGTGCTAGCAGTTCCGGGACAGGGTATTCCAATGAGCAGTTCTTC
- TRBJ1-1 many TRBV2 CASTPYRTANTEAFF TGTGCCAGCACCCCCTACAGGACAGCTAACACTGAAGCTTTCTTT
- TRBJ2-5 - TRBV14 CASSFEKETQYF TGTGCCAGCAGCTTCGAAAAGGAGACCCAGTACTTC
- TRBJ2-7 many TRBV9 CASSVGGVSVEQYF TGTGCCAGCAGCGTAGGAGGGGTCAGTGTCGAGCAGTACTTC
- TRBJ1-2 - TRBV19 CASRDINNYGYTF TGTGCCAGTAGAGACATCAATAACTATGGCTACACCTTC
- TRBJ1-5 - TRBV27 CASSLFDGSNQPQHF TGTGCCAGCAGTTTATTCGACGGCTCAAATCAGCCCCAGCATTTT
TRBD1 TRBJ1-4 many TRBV7-9 CASSPGTDGVGRFKKLFF TGTGCCAGCAGCCCCGGGACAGACGGCGTTGGACGATTTAAAAAACTGTTTTTT
- TRBJ1-1 many TRBV6-5 CASTRGLNTEAFF TGTGCCAGTACGAGAGGGTTGAACACTGAAGCTTTCTTT